Presented here are 13 T cell receptor beta chains from one specimen sequenced in a study of monozygotic twins with inflammatory bowel disease. TCRdb re-called the 5' RACE reads and catalogs CDR3 proteins one per entry, DNA excluded. This repertoire includes around 410,000 distinct CDR3 sequences. The material sequenced was blood. The origin of the receptors is a human donor with ulcerative colitis or Crohn's disease, or a healthy co-twin of an affected twin (not recorded which).

The chain joins TRBV30 to TRBJ2-7; TCRdb returns TRBD1, unconfirmable since there is no DNA. CDR1 and CDR2 from the germline V gene are GTSNPN and SVGIG (reference sequence). CDR3 length: 13 amino acids. This CDR3 is CAWSRPIGDEQYF. Filled out from reference TRBV30 and TRBJ2-7, the complete variable domain reads SQTIHQWPATLVQPVGSPLSLECTVEGTSNPNLYWYRQAAGRGLQLLFYSVGIGQISSEVPQNLSASRPQDRQFILSSKKLLLSDSGFYLCAWSRPIGDEQYFGPGTRLTVT.

The V call is TRBV12-3 or TRBV12-4, the J call TRBJ1-4. The CDR3 spans 14 residues. The CDR3 region is CASTMGATLEKLFF.

The chain uses TRBV29-1 and TRBJ1-2; the D gene TCRdb calls, TRBD1, cannot be checked with no DNA. There are 12 residues in the CDR3. In germline, CDR1 is SQVTM, CDR2 ANQGSEA. The CDR3 sequence is CSVDWQGGGYTF.

The CDR3 region is CASSFQGASNEKLFF. The J gene is TRBJ1-4, the V gene TRBV5-4; TCRdb gives TRBD1 as the D gene, but with no DNA this cannot be confirmed. There are 15 residues in the CDR3. CDR1 is SGHNT and CDR2 is YYREEE in the germline V gene (reference sequence).

This chain connects TRBV10-3 to TRBJ2-2; TCRdb's D call of TRBD1 is untestable without DNA. Germline loops: CDR1 ENHRY, CDR2 SYGVKD. This CDR3 has 16 residues. This CDR3 is CAISITGTGNTGELFF.

This rearrangement joins TRBV5-4 to TRBJ2-2. Germline values: CDR1 SGHNT, CDR2 YYREEE (reference sequence). The length of the CDR3 is 15 residues. The CDR3 region is CASSITRTQNGELFF.

The CDR3 here is CASSFLAGFTGELFF. V is TRBV5-5 and J is TRBJ2-2; as DNA is missing, the TRBD2 call by TCRdb cannot be tested. The germline CDR1 and CDR2 sequences are SGHKS and YYEKEE (reference sequence). The CDR3 spans 15 residues.

The chain links TRBV7-2 to TRBJ1-2; TCRdb's D gene call, TRBD1, goes unchecked for lack of DNA. This CDR3 spans 15 amino acids. CDR1 is SGHTA, CDR2 FQGNSA, per germline. The CDR3 loop reads CASSSRGQGAGGYTF.

J is TRBJ2-2 and V is TRBV9; checking the TCRdb D call of TRBD1 is not possible without DNA. Germline V CDR1 and CDR2: SGDLS, YYNGEE. The CDR3 sequence is 16 residues long. The CDR3 sequence: CASSLGQGRTSGELFF.

The chain has TRBV15 and TRBJ2-5. Germline assignment: CDR1 LNHNV and CDR2 YYDKDF (reference sequence). This CDR3 region has 14 residues. The CDR3 reads CATSREGVQETQYF.

The chain combines TRBV3-1 with TRBJ2-6. The CDR3 totals 15 residues. The germline gives CDR1 LGHDT, CDR2 YNNKEL (reference sequence). Here the CDR3 reads CASSQGHTRANVLTF.

The chain employs TRBV7-2 and TRBJ2-2; checking the TCRdb D call of TRBD1 is not possible without DNA. There are 15 residues in the CDR3. The germline CDR1 and CDR2 sequences are SGHTA and FQGNSA. This CDR3 is CASRRGQRNTGELFF.

V is TRBV6-2 or TRBV6-3 and J is TRBJ1-1; as DNA is missing, the TRBD1 call by TCRdb cannot be tested. Per the germline V gene, CDR1 is MNHEY and CDR2 is SVGEGT. The CDR3 runs to 14 residues. The CDR3 spells CASMGRGANTEAFF.